Sequencing of this T cell receptor beta chain was carried out in a study of T cells expressing NK-cell markers. TCRdb reprocessed the 5' RACE reads and reports one entry per CDR3 protein, with no DNA. The specimen's table records 350,000 to 500,000 distinct CDR3 sequences. Germline-derived CDR1 and CDR2 are SGDLS and YYNGEE. CDR3 length: 17 amino acids. The sequence was collected from a woman aged 18 to 69 in good health. Specimen: blood T cells: a sorted CD56 or NKG2C T cell subset, CD4+ or CD8+ T cells, or bulk PBMC T cells (not recorded which). The chain is built from TRBV9 and TRBJ2-7; there is no DNA to check the TCRdb D call of TRBD2. This CDR3 is CASSGEGLAGVSYEQYF.